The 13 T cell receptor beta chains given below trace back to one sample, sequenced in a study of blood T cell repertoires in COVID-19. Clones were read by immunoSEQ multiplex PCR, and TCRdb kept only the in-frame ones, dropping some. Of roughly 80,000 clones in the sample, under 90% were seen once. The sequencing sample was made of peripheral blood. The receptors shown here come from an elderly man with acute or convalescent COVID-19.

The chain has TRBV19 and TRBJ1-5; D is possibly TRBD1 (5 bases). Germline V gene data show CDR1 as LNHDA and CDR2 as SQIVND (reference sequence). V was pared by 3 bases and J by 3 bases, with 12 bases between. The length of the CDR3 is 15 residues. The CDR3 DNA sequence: TGTGCCAGTAGTATTCCGGGCAGGGACAATCAGCCCCAGCATTTT. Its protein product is CASSIPGRDNQPQHF.

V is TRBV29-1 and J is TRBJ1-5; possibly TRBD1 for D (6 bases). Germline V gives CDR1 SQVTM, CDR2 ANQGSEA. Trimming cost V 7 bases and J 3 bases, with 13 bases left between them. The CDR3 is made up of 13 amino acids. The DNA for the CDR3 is TGCAGCGCTGGTGACAGGTACAATCAGCCCCAGCATTTT. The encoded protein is CSAGDRYNQPQHF.

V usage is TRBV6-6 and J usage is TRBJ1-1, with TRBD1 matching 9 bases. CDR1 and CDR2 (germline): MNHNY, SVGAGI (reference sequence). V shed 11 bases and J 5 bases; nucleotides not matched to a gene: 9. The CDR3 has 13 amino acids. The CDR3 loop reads CAGTGGAWTEAFF. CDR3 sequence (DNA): TGTGCCGGCACAGGGGGCGCGTGGACTGAAGCTTTCTTT.

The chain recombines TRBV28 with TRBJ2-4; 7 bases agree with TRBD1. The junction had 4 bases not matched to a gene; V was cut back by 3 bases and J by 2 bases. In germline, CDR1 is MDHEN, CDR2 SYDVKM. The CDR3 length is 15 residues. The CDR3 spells CASSLAGGTKNIQYF. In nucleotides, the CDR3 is TGTGCCAGCAGTTTGGCAGGGGGTACCAAAAACATTCAGTACTTC.

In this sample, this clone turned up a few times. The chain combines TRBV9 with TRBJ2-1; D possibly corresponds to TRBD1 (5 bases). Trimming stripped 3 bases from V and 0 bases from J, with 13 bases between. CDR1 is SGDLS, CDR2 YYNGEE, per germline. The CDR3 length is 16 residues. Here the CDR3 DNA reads TGTGCCAGCAGCGCTTCTGGGGCCAGCTCCTACAATGAGCAGTTCTTC. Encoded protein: CASSASGASSYNEQFF.

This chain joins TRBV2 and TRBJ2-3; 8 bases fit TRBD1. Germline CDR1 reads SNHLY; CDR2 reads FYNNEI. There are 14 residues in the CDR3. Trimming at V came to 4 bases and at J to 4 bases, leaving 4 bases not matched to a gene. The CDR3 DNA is TGTGCCAGCAGTGCCCAGGGGGCCTCAGATACGCAGTATTTT. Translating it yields CASSAQGASDTQYF.

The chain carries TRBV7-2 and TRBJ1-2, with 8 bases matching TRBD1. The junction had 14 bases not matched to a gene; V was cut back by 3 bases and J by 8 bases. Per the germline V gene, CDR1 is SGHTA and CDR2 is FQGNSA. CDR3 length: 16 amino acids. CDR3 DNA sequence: TGTGCCAGCAGCTTGCAGGGGGCAGGGGGGCGAGGGGGCTACACCTTC. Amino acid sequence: CASSLQGAGGRGGYTF.

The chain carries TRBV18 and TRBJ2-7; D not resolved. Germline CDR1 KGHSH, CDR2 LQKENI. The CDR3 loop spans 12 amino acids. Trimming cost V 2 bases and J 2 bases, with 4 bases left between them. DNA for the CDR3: TGTGCCAGCTCACCATCAACCTACGAGCAGTACTTC. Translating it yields CASSPSTYEQYF.

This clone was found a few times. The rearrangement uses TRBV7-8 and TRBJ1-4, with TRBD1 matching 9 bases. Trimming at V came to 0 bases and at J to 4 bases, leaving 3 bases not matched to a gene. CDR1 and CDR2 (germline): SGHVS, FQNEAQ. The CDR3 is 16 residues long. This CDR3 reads CASSLAGTGNNEKLFF. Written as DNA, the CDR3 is TGTGCCAGCAGCTTAGCTGGGACAGGGAATAATGAAAAACTGTTTTTT.

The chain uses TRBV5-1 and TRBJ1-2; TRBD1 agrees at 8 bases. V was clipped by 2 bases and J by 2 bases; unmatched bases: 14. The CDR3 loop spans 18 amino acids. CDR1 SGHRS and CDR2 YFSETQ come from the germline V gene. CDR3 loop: CASSLYPKPGQGNYGYTF. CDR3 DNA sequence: TGCGCCAGCAGCTTATACCCCAAACCTGGACAGGGAAACTATGGCTACACCTTC.

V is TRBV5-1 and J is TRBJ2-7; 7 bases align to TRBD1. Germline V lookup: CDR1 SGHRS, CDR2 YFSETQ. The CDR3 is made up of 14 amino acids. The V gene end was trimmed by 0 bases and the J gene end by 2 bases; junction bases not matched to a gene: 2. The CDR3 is CASSLGGTAYEQYF. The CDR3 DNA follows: TGCGCCAGCAGCTTGGGAGGGACAGCCTACGAGCAGTACTTC. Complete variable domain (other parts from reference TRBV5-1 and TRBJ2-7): KAGVTQTPRYLIKTRGQQVTLSCSPISGHRSVSWYQQTPGQGLQFLFEYFSETQRNKGNFPGRFSGRQFSNSRSEMNVSTLELGDSALYLCASSLGGTAYEQYFGPGTRLTVT.

The CDR3 DNA sequence: TGCGCCAGCAGCCACCAGTGGGACAGGGGGCGTTTAAATTCTAATGAAAAACTGTTTTTT. Translated, it gives CASSHQWDRGRLNSNEKLFF. V usage is TRBV4-1 and J usage is TRBJ1-4, with 12 nucleotides matching TRBD1. J was trimmed by 3 bases and V by 3 bases; bases with no gene match: 14. Germline V gene data show CDR1 as MGHRA and CDR2 as YSYEKL. The CDR3 is 20 amino acids.

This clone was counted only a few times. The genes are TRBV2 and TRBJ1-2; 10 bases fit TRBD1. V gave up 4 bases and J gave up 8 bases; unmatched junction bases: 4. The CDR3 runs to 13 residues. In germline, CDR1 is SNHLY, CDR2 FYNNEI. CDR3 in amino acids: CASSGQGASGYTF. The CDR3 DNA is TGTGCCAGCAGTGGACAGGGGGCGTCGGGCTACACCTTC.